This T cell receptor beta chain was observed in a study of T cell responses to AZD1222 COVID-19 vaccine. Study conclusions and caveats: Across spike, vaccine-associated CD4 TCRs were found, dominant at 160-218 and 743-854. Spike-specific TCR breadth rose after two AZD1222 doses, and depth rose as well. Targets within unmutated variant regions were reportedly found for nearly half of spike-specific TCRs. Clonal diversity was possibly underestimated; the donors were predominantly white British and more often female.

Only one count was recorded for this clone. Its cognate antigen is unknown. Clones were sequenced by immunoSEQ multiplex PCR, and TCRdb holds only the in-frame ones, with some missing. The profile shows around 200,000 clones, about 91% of them singletons. This CDR3 contains 17 residues. Germline V gene data show CDR1 as SGHVS and CDR2 as FNYEAQ. The V end was cut by 2 bases, the J end by 1 base, with 16 bases between. This chain joins TRBV7-6 and TRBJ2-3; D unresolved. The receptor was derived from an adult in good health. The sample here was peripheral blood, taken on day 0 of AZD1222 vaccination. CDR3 sequence reads: CASSLHPGQGGTDTQYF. The CDR3 nucleotides read TGTGCCAGCAGCTTACATCCGGGCCAAGGTGGCACAGATACGCAGTATTTT.